This T cell receptor (beta chain) was profiled in a study of CD8 T cells in ankylosing spondylitis. Study observations and caveats: Some of these motif variants have turned up before, in reports on reactive arthritis synovial fluid and blood.

CDR1 is SQVTM and CDR2 is ANQGSEA in the germline V gene. The trim removed 0 bases at V and 3 bases at J, leaving 6 bases unmatched. CDR3 length: 15 amino acids. This clonotype was recorded a few times. Its antigen is unknown. TCR beta libraries were made by quantitative 5'-RACE with molecular barcodes. Each CDR3 protein gets one entry after TCRdb re-called the 5' RACE reads with MiXCR. The table has some 130,000 distinct CDR3 sequences, more than 5.5% seen once; the top ten hold around an eighth. The clonotype was recovered from a female donor with ankylosing spondylitis or in good health (not recorded which). This sequence joins TRBV29-1 and TRBJ1-2, with TRBD1 identical over 8 bases. The specimen was blood, either unsorted or a sorted T cell fraction (not recorded which). CDR3 residues: CSVEDWGQAYYGYTF. The CDR3 region has the DNA TGCAGCGTTGAAGATTGGGGACAGGCCTACTATGGCTACACCTTC.